Following are 14 T cell receptor beta chains from one sample sequenced in a study of cytomegalovirus exposure and HLA in healthy donors. A multiplex PCR was run with 60 Vbeta primers and 13 Jbeta primers. Repertoires were generated with immunoSEQ multiplex PCR, while TCRdb's copy carries only in-frame clones and drops some. Here the sample spans 140,000 to 150,000 clones, roughly 78% being singletons. Sequenced material: PBMCs. All receptors come from a female donor in good health and CMV-seronegative.

This clone was seen only once. The chain recombines TRBV27 with TRBJ1-1; weak D call: TRBD1 (6 bases). The V gene's germline CDR1 is MNHEY and CDR2 SMNVEV (reference sequence). The V end was cut by 7 bases, the J end by 1 base, with 10 bases between. This CDR3 is 13 amino acids long. CDR3 protein: CASKWDTNTEAFF. The CDR3 DNA reads as TGTGCCAGCAAATGGGACACGAACACTGAAGCTTTCTTT.

The CDR3 here is CAWSGWQGSNSPLHF. CDR3 nucleotides: TGTGCCTGGAGTGGTTGGCAGGGGAGTAATTCACCCCTCCACTTT. The chain is built from TRBV30 and TRBJ1-6; tentatively, D is TRBD1 (6 bases). Germline values: CDR1 GTSNPN, CDR2 SVGIG (reference sequence). There are 15 residues in the CDR3. V was pared by 1 base and J by 6 bases, with 13 bases between.

The chain joins TRBV5-8 to TRBJ2-5, with TRBD1 matching 7 bases. This CDR3 spans 14 amino acids. The germline CDR1 and CDR2 sequences are SGHTS and YDEGEE. Losses at the gene ends were 6 bases for V and 4 bases for J; bases not matched to a gene: 9. CDR3: CASNTGADGETQYF. The CDR3 bases are TGTGCCAGCAACACAGGGGCGGACGGAGAGACCCAGTACTTC. Full variable domain (rest looked up from reference TRBV5-8 and TRBJ2-5): EAGVTQSPTHLIKTRGQQATLRCSPISGHTSVYWYQQALGLGLQFLLWYDEGEERNRGNFPPRFSGRQFPNYSSELNVNALELEDSALYLCASNTGADGETQYFGPGTRLLVL.

This clone was picked up a small number of times. The chain is built from TRBV19 and TRBJ1-1; D may be TRBD1 (6 bases). The CDR3 spans 14 residues. CDR1 and CDR2 from the germline V gene are LNHDA and SQIVND (reference sequence). V shed 5 bases and J shed 5 bases, with 15 bases lying between them. The CDR3: CASSLTQGKTEAFF. Written as DNA, the CDR3 is TGTGCCAGTAGTCTCACTCAGGGGAAGACTGAAGCTTTCTTT.

The chain carries TRBV5-4 and TRBJ2-7, with 8 bases matching TRBD1. The ends lost 0 bases at V and 1 base at J; junction bases unmatched: 3. The CDR3 consists of 15 residues. CDR1 is SGHNT and CDR2 is YYREEE in the germline V gene (reference sequence). Written as DNA, the CDR3 is TGTGCCAGCAGCTTGGGGAGGACAGGGTCCTACGAGCAGTACTTC. Its protein is CASSLGRTGSYEQYF.

V and J are TRBV28 and TRBJ2-7; possibly TRBD1 for D (5 bases). The CDR3 runs to 12 residues. Trimming pared 6 bases from V and 4 bases from J, leaving 10 bases between. From germline, CDR1 is MDHEN and CDR2 SYDVKM. For the CDR3, the DNA is TGTGCCAGCAGCCGTCACAGGTACGAGCAGTACTTC. Amino acid sequence: CASSRHRYEQYF.

J is TRBJ2-7 and V is TRBV27, with 8 bases matching TRBD1. The CDR3 sequence is 16 residues long. Trimming took 5 bases from V and 3 from J; bases not matched to a gene: 12. Germline V gives CDR1 MNHEY, CDR2 SMNVEV (reference sequence). This CDR3 is CASSPRARDRFYEQYF. CDR3 nucleotide sequence: TGTGCCAGCAGTCCCCGAGCCCGGGACAGGTTCTACGAGCAGTACTTC.

The chain has TRBV10-3 and TRBJ2-3, with D unresolved. Trimming removed 3 bases from V and 4 bases from J, with 2 bases in between. This CDR3 is built from 11 residues. The germline V gene encodes CDR1 ENHRY and CDR2 SYGVKD. CDR3: CAISDADTQYF. CDR3 in DNA: TGTGCCATCAGTGACGCAGATACGCAGTATTTT.

To note about this clone: The germline gene is not matched at one end of the junction; a read error may be the cause. The chain carries TRBV7-9 and TRBJ1-1; the D gene is possibly TRBD1 (5 bases). Germline loops: CDR1 SEHNR, CDR2 FQNEAQ (reference sequence). The CDR3 runs to 14 residues. CDR3 in DNA: TGTTCCAGCAGCTTAGCGGGGGGGTACGCTGAAGCTTTCTTT. Residues: CSSSLAGGYAEAFF.

The rearrangement links TRBV6-5 to TRBJ2-7; the D gene is possibly TRBD2 (5 bases). Trimming stripped 5 bases from V and 7 bases from J, with 9 bases between. Germline V CDR1 and CDR2: MNHEY, SVGAGI. CDR3 length: 11 residues. CDR3 coding DNA: TGTGCCAGCAGTGAATGGGAGGAGCAGTACTTC. Protein product: CASSEWEEQYF.

A single count supports this clone. This sequence joins TRBV5-1 and TRBJ2-5, with 8 positions matching TRBD2. The length of the CDR3 is 14 residues. Germline CDR1 SGHRS, CDR2 YFSETQ. V trimming: 3 bases; J trimming: 4 bases; junction bases outside the gene matches: 5. CDR3 nucleotide sequence: TGCGCCAGCAGCTCGGGGGGGGGCAGAGAGACCCAGTACTTC. It is translated as CASSSGGGRETQYF. Full variable domain (outside the CDR3, taken from reference TRBV5-1 and TRBJ2-5): KAGVTQTPRYLIKTRGQQVTLSCSPISGHRSVSWYQQTPGQGLQFLFEYFSETQRNKGNFPGRFSGRQFSNSRSEMNVSTLELGDSALYLCASSSGGGRETQYFGPGTRLLVL.

The CDR3 protein is CASSSAVLRAPYNEQFF. CDR3 sequence (DNA): TGTGCCAGCAGCTCGGCAGTCTTGAGGGCTCCCTACAATGAGCAGTTCTTC. The V gene is TRBV5-6, the J gene TRBJ2-1; a weak D match, TRBD2 (5 bases). Germline loops: CDR1 SGHDT, CDR2 YYEEEE. V lost 3 bases, J lost 2 bases, and 18 bases lay in between. The CDR3 has 17 amino acids.

V usage is TRBV5-1 and J usage is TRBJ2-7, with 11 nucleotides matching TRBD2. V dropped 2 bases and J dropped 1; count of bases not matched to a gene: 5. The CDR3 extends over 16 amino acids. CDR1 SGHRS and CDR2 YFSETQ come from the germline V gene. The CDR3 coding sequence is TGCGCCAGCAGCTTTACCGGGACTAGCGGATCCTACGAGCAGTACTTC. This sequence encodes CASSFTGTSGSYEQYF.

J is TRBJ2-7 and V is TRBV30, with a tentative D call TRBD1 (6 bases). Germline V lookup: CDR1 GTSNPN, CDR2 SVGIG (reference sequence). This CDR3 comprises 11 residues. CDR3 DNA sequence: TGTGCTCACAGGGTAGGGTACGAGCAGTACTTC. Translated: CAHRVGYEQYF.